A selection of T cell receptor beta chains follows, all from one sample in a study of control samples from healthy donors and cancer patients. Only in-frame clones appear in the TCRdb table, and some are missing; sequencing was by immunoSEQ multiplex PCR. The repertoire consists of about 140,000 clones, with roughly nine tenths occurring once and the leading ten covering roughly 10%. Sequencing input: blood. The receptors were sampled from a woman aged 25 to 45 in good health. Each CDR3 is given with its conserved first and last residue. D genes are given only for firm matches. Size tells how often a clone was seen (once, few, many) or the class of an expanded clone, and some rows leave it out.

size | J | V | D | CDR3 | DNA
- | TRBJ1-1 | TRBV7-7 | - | CASSLRWGTEAFF | TGTGCCAGCAGCTTAAGGTGGGGCACTGAAGCTTTCTTT
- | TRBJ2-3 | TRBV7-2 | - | CASSFSGLGDTQYF | TGTGCCAGCAGCTTCTCAGGGTTGGGAGATACGCAGTATTTT
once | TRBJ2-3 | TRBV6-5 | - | CASSYVKAGDTQYF | TGTGCCAGCAGTTACGTGAAAGCGGGAGATACGCAGTATTTT
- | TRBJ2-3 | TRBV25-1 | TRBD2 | CASSVGTSGDVSTDTQYF | TGTGCCAGCAGTGTCGGGACTAGCGGGGATGTTAGCACAGATACGCAGTATTTT
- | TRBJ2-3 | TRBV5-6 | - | CASSLPSGTDTQYF | TGTGCCAGCAGCTTGCCTAGCGGCACAGATACGCAGTATTTT
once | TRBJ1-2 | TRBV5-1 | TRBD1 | CASSPGTGGYGYTF | TGCGCCAGCAGCCCGGGGACAGGGGGCTATGGCTACACCTTC
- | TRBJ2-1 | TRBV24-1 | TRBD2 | CATSPSGSPNEQFF | TGTGCCACCAGCCCCAGCGGGAGTCCTAATGAGCAGTTCTTC
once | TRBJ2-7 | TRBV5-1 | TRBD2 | CASSLSASGLYEQYF | TGCGCCAGCAGCTTGTCGGCTAGCGGGCTGTACGAGCAGTACTTC
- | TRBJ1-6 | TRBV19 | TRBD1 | CASSAGTGGVYSPLHF | TGTGCCAGTAGTGCCGGGACAGGGGGCGTGTATTCACCCCTCCACTTT
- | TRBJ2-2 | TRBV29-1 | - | CSAAKGGNTGELFF | TGCAGCGCTGCCAAGGGGGGAAACACCGGGGAGCTGTTTTTT
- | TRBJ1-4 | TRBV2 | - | CASRGGVTNEKLFF | TGTGCCAGCAGGGGCGGGGTCACTAATGAAAAACTGTTTTTT
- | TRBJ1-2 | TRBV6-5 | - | CASTEEGSWGYGYTF | TGTGCCAGCACCGAAGAAGGCAGTTGGGGCTATGGCTACACCTTC
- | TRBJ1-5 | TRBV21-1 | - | CASSKVPRINQPQHF | TGTGCCAGCAGCAAAGTCCCCAGAATCAATCAGCCCCAGCATTTT
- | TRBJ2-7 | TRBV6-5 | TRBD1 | CASSYSGQGYEQYF | TGTGCCAGCAGTTACTCCGGACAGGGCTACGAGCAGTACTTC
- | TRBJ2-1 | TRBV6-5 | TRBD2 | CASSSLRTSGRNEQFF | TGTGCCAGCAGTTCGCTCCGGACTAGCGGGAGAAATGAGCAGTTCTTC
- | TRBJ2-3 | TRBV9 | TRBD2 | CASSVLGLAGITDTQYF | TGTGCCAGCAGCGTGCTCGGACTAGCGGGAATCACAGATACGCAGTATTTT
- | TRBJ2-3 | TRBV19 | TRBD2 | CASTDGGLAGDGTDTQYF | TGTGCCAGTACCGACGGCGGACTAGCGGGAGACGGCACAGATACGCAGTATTTT
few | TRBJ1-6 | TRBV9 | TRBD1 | CASSVGQGANSPLHF | TGTGCCAGCAGCGTGGGACAGGGGGCCAATTCACCCCTCCACTTT
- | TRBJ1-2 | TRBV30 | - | CAWMGRADYGYTF | TGTGCCTGGATGGGTAGGGCTGACTATGGCTACACCTTC
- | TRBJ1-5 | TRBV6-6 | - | CASSFGQSLDQPQHF | TGTGCCAGCAGTTTCGGACAGAGCCTAGATCAGCCCCAGCATTTT
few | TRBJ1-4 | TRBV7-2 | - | CASSLGQGIREKLFF | TGTGCCAGCAGCTTAGGGCAGGGTATTCGAGAAAAACTGTTTTTT
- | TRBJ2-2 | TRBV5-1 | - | CASSLVAGSSGELFF | TGCGCCAGCAGCTTGGTCGCCGGTTCATCCGGGGAGCTGTTTTTT
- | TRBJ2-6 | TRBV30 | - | CAWSVGRNSGANVLTF | TGTGCCTGGAGTGTCGGGCGTAACTCTGGGGCCAACGTCCTGACTTTC
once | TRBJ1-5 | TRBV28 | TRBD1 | CASRGTGVSNQPQHF | TGTGCCAGCAGGGGCACAGGGGTAAGCAATCAGCCCCAGCATTTT
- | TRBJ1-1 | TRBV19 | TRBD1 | CASSRGQGNTEAFF | TGTGCCAGTAGTAGGGGACAGGGGAACACTGAAGCTTTCTTT
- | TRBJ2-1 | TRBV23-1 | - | CASSHPVEASSYNEQFF | TGCGCCAGCAGCCACCCCGTGGAGGCGAGCTCCTACAATGAGCAGTTCTTC
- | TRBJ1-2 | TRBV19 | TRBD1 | CASSTTGSSNYGYTF | TGTGCCAGTAGTACGACAGGGTCGTCTAACTATGGCTACACCTTC
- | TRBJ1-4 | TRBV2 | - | CASLLRMDGNEKLFF | TGTGCCAGCCTTCTTCGGATGGACGGTAATGAAAAACTGTTTTTT
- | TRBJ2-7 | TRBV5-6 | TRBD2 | CASAGERDLGYEQYF | TGTGCCAGCGCTGGCGAGCGGGATTTGGGGTACGAGCAGTACTTC
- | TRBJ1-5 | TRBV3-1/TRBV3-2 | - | CASSQGVQPQHF | TGTGCCAGCAGCCAAGGGGTACAGCCCCAGCATTTT